A selection of T cell receptor beta chains follows, all from one sample in a study of blood T cell repertoires in COVID-19. Clones were read by immunoSEQ multiplex PCR, and TCRdb kept only the in-frame ones, dropping some. The sample shows about 45,000 clones, roughly 80% of them seen only once. The source material was peripheral blood. These receptor sequences come from a human donor in a cohort sampled during active COVID-19. Both conserved end residues are part of each CDR3. A D gene is named only where the DNA matches it firmly. Only some rows state a clone size, as once, few, many or a class for expanded clones.

J gene	V gene	D gene	clone size	CDR3 protein	CDR3 DNA
TRBJ2-7	TRBV4-2	TRBD2	few	CASSPPAGTPYEQYF	TGTGCCAGCAGCCCCCCAGCGGGGACCCCCTACGAGCAGTACTTC
TRBJ2-3	TRBV13	TRBD2	-	CASSESGTSGVTDTQYF	TGTGCCAGCTCTGAATCCGGGACTAGCGGGGTCACAGATACGCAGTATTTT
TRBJ1-4	TRBV19	-	-	CASGPGLRQALFF	TGTGCCAGCGGACCCGGACTTCGACAGGCACTGTTTTTT
TRBJ2-7	TRBV5-1	TRBD1	-	CASSVLPGQLRGEQYF	TGCGCCAGCAGCGTTTTACCGGGACAGCTCCGAGGCGAGCAGTACTTC
TRBJ2-5	TRBV9	-	-	CASSVGLRASYQETQYF	TGTGCCAGCAGCGTAGGATTGAGGGCATCGTACCAAGAGACCCAGTACTTC
TRBJ1-4	TRBV27	-	-	CASSLGEGSGEKLFF	TGTGCCAGCAGCCTCGGGGAGGGGTCAGGGGAAAAACTGTTTTTT
TRBJ2-1	TRBV5-1	-	-	CASSFTGSEQFF	TGCGCCAGCAGCTTTACAGGGAGTGAGCAGTTCTTC
TRBJ2-7	TRBV14	-	-	CASSQDPDSYEQYF	TGTGCCAGCAGCCAAGACCCGGACAGCTACGAGCAGTACTTC
TRBJ2-1	TRBV15	-	-	CATSRLSEQGYNEQFF	TGTGCCACCAGCAGACTGAGTGAGCAGGGCTACAATGAGCAGTTCTTC
TRBJ2-4	TRBV4-2	-	-	CASSPAGELAKNIQYF	TGTGCCAGCAGCCCCGCGGGCGAATTAGCCAAAAACATTCAGTACTTC
TRBJ1-5	TRBV4-2	TRBD1	-	CASSQDQGQGAGQPQHF	TGTGCCAGCAGCCAAGATCAGGGGCAGGGGGCCGGACAGCCCCAGCATTTT
TRBJ2-7	TRBV19	-	-	CASRPTGTSYEQYF	TGTGCCAGTAGACCTACCGGGACTTCCTACGAGCAGTACTTC
TRBJ2-3	TRBV7-2	TRBD2	-	CASSFISGREADTQYF	TGTGCCAGCAGCTTCATTAGCGGGAGGGAGGCAGATACGCAGTATTTT
TRBJ2-2	TRBV27	TRBD2	-	CASSVSGRATGELFF	TGTGCCAGCAGTGTAAGCGGGAGGGCCACCGGGGAGCTGTTTTTT
TRBJ2-3	TRBV7-2	-	-	CASSPRGGSTDTQYF	TGTGCCAGCAGCCCCCGGGGTGGGAGCACAGATACGCAGTATTTT
TRBJ2-1	TRBV6-5	TRBD2	once	CGSNVAGGFYNEQFF	TGTGGCAGCAACGTAGCGGGAGGGTTCTACAATGAGCAGTTCTTC
TRBJ1-1	TRBV5-5	TRBD1	-	CASSSRQGLMNTEAFF	TGTGCCAGCAGCTCACGACAGGGCTTAATGAACACTGAAGCTTTCTTT
TRBJ1-6	TRBV6-5	TRBD1	-	CASIAGQLRYSPLHF	TGTGCCAGCATAGCGGGACAGCTGAGATATTCACCCCTCCACTTT
TRBJ2-7	TRBV5-5	TRBD1	-	CASSRGQGESYEQYF	TGTGCCAGCAGCCGAGGACAGGGGGAGTCCTACGAGCAGTACTTC
TRBJ1-2	TRBV28	TRBD1	-	CASRPGQGTGEYGYTF	TGTGCCAGCAGGCCGGGACAGGGGACCGGCGAATATGGCTACACCTTC
TRBJ2-7	TRBV28	TRBD1	-	CASSLNRDRWLTYEQYF	TGTGCCAGCAGCCTCAACCGGGACAGGTGGTTAACCTACGAGCAGTACTTC
TRBJ2-7	TRBV25-1	-	-	CASRDTDVYEQYF	TGTGCCAGCAGGGACACGGACGTCTACGAGCAGTACTTC
TRBJ1-3	TRBV5-1	TRBD1	once	CASSPRTGKFGNTIYF	TGCGCCAGCAGCCCCCGGACAGGGAAGTTTGGAAACACCATATATTTT
TRBJ2-5	TRBV29-1	-	-	CSVPNPGHQTQYF	TGCAGCGTCCCCAATCCGGGACACCAGACCCAGTACTTC
TRBJ2-1	TRBV19	TRBD2	-	CASSIERLAGGDEQFF	TGTGCCAGTAGTATCGAGAGACTAGCGGGAGGGGATGAGCAGTTCTTC
TRBJ1-2	TRBV6-5	-	-	CASSPRGGRIGYTF	TGTGCCAGCAGTCCCCGGGGGGGGCGCATTGGCTACACCTTC
TRBJ2-5	TRBV6-5	TRBD2	-	CASCQAGGPGETQYF	TGTGCCAGCTGCCAAGCGGGAGGGCCAGGGGAGACCCAGTACTTC
TRBJ2-7	TRBV7-2	TRBD2	-	CASSNSGLDYAEQYF	TGTGCCAGCAGCAACTCCGGACTAGATTATGCCGAGCAGTACTTC
TRBJ2-3	TRBV14	TRBD2	-	CASSQDSLAGTDTQYF	TGTGCCAGCAGCCAAGATAGCCTAGCGGGCACAGATACGCAGTATTTT
TRBJ2-7	TRBV6-5	-	-	CASKNPPPEEQYF	TGTGCCAGCAAGAACCCTCCTCCTGAGGAGCAGTACTTC
TRBJ2-1	TRBV11-2	TRBD2	-	CASSLQSGSNNEQFF	TGTGCCAGCAGCCTACAGAGCGGGAGTAACAATGAGCAGTTCTTC
TRBJ1-1	TRBV30	-	-	CAWSLVQGWGTEAFF	TGTGCCTGGAGCCTAGTACAGGGCTGGGGCACTGAAGCTTTCTTT
TRBJ2-1	TRBV6-4	-	-	CASKRGSYNEQFF	TGTGCCAGCAAAAGGGGCTCCTACAATGAGCAGTTCTTC
TRBJ2-7	TRBV9	TRBD2	-	CAKIAPGLLERKQYF	TGTGCCAAAATTGCCCCGGGACTACTAGAGCGAAAGCAGTACTTC